Listed below are T cell receptor beta chains from one sample, sequenced in a study of blood T cell repertoires in COVID-19. Profiled with immunoSEQ multiplex PCR; TCRdb holds only in-frame clones, not every one. The data hold fewer than 700,000 clones, with about 89% observed a single time. Sequenced input: peripheral blood. All receptors come from a woman between 50 and 59 years old with COVID-19, enrolled during active disease. Each CDR3 is given with its conserved first and last residue. Fields, in order: J gene, CDR3 length, V gene, CDR3 protein.

TRBJ2-3,15,TRBV3-1/TRBV3-2,CASSQEASGTDTQYF
TRBJ2-7,11,TRBV7-9,CASSQSHEQYF
TRBJ1-2,17,TRBV19,CASSFLTFRGAGYGYTF
TRBJ2-7,14,TRBV7-2,CASSGTGGGYEQYF
TRBJ1-2,14,TRBV25-1,CASSEWVRDYGYTF
TRBJ1-5,15,TRBV6-5,CASSYSTQGNQPQHF
TRBJ1-1,14,TRBV19,CASSIVPGDTEAFF
TRBJ1-1,13,TRBV12-3/TRBV12-4,CASSLGRSTEAFF
TRBJ1-2,12,TRBV12-3/TRBV12-4,CASSLQGEGYTF
TRBJ1-2,14,TRBV3-1/TRBV3-2,CASSQKIRENGYTF
TRBJ2-3,13,TRBV12-3/TRBV12-4,CASKLGRTDTQYF
TRBJ1-4,17,TRBV2,CASSESRDRVRGEKLFF
TRBJ1-5,13,TRBV6-5,CASWDSLSQPQHF
TRBJ1-1,18,TRBV15,CATSRDIHQLGRGSEAFF
TRBJ2-7,13,TRBV12-3/TRBV12-4,CASSFYQGYEQYF
TRBJ2-1,14,TRBV6-1,CASSESLPYNEQFF
TRBJ2-3,13,TRBV30,CAWKAGATDTQYF
TRBJ1-2,14,TRBV7-2,CASSLRGGGYGYTF
TRBJ1-6,14,TRBV2,CASSERGKDSPLHF
TRBJ2-2,14,TRBV5-1,CASSLVEATGELFF
TRBJ1-1,15,TRBV18,CASSPPQGLRTEAFF
TRBJ2-3,15,TRBV19,CASSIGKQGTDTQYF
TRBJ2-7,15,TRBV9,CASSPKTAGDYEQYF
TRBJ1-1,14,TRBV2,CASSESRDIAEAFF
TRBJ2-3,14,TRBV11-2,CATCPSGDTDTQYF
TRBJ2-1,15,TRBV2,CASGSDRGPFNEQFF
TRBJ1-4,15,TRBV6-5,CASSYYRGTDEKLFF
TRBJ1-6,16,TRBV28,CASSSGRRGLGSPLHF
TRBJ1-1,13,TRBV12-5,CASGGGAVGEAFF
TRBJ2-7,12,TRBV30,CAWGRGTYEQYF
TRBJ2-2,14,TRBV2,CASSERGYTGELFF
TRBJ1-6,13,TRBV12-5,CASGVHRGSPLHF
TRBJ1-1,13,TRBV6-5,CASSDDQGAEAFF
TRBJ2-2,14,TRBV10-1,CASNSGQATGELFF
TRBJ1-1,15,TRBV18,CASSRAGGENTEAFF
TRBJ2-3,14,TRBV5-5,CASLAAGGTDTQYF
TRBJ1-1,16,TRBV5-6,CASSPLRGNPYTEAFF
TRBJ2-1,13,TRBV12-3/TRBV12-4,CASSYGGAGEQFF
TRBJ1-2,14,TRBV11-2,CASSSMTGNYGYTF
TRBJ1-2,13,TRBV5-1,CASSFLGSDGYTF
TRBJ1-6,16,TRBV19,CASRDPTGGLNSPLHF
TRBJ1-1,13,TRBV10-3,CAISDTELTEAFF
TRBJ1-1,16,TRBV28,CASSLRGQIGLTEAFF
TRBJ1-2,13,TRBV6-5,CASTGPRDGGYTF
TRBJ1-1,12,TRBV30,CAWSLQGWEAFF
TRBJ1-5,17,TRBV4-2,CASSQLLTGNSNQPQHF
TRBJ2-7,12,TRBV6-5,CASSWGEDEQYF
TRBJ1-5,14,TRBV10-2,CASSYNRGNQPQHF